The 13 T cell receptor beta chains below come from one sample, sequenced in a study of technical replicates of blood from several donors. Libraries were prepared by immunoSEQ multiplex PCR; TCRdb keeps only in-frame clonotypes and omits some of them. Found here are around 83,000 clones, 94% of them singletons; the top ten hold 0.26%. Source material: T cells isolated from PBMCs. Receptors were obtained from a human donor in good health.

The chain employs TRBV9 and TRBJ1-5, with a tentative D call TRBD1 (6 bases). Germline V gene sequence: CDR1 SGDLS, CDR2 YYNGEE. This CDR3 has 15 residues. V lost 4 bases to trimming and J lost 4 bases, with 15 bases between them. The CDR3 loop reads CASSTSGARNQPQHF. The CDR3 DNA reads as TGTGCCAGCAGCACATCAGGGGCCAGAAATCAGCCCCAGCATTTT.

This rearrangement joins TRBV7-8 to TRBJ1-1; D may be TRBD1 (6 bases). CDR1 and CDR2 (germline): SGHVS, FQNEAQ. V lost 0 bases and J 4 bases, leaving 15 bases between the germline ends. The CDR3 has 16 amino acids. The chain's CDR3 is CASSLAYEGGGTEAFF. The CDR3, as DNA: TGTGCCAGCAGCTTAGCGTACGAGGGAGGGGGCACTGAAGCTTTCTTT.

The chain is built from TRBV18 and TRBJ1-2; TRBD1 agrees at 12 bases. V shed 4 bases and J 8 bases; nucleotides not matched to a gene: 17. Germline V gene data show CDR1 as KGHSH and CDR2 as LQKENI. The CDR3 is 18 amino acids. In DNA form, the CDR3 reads TGTGCCAGCTCACGGGAGGTGATCTCCGGGACAGGGGGCCGCGGCTACACCTTC. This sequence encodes CASSREVISGTGGRGYTF. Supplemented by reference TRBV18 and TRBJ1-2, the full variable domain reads NAGVMQNPRHLVRRRGQEARLRCSPMKGHSHVYWYRQLPEEGLKFMVYLQKENIIDESGMPKERFSAEFPKEGPSILRIQQVVRGDSAAYFCASSREVISGTGGRGYTFGSGTRLTVV.

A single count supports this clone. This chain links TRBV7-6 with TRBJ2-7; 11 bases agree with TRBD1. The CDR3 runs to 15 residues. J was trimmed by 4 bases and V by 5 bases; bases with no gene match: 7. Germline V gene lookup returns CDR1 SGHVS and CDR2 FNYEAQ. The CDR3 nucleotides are TGTGCCAGCAGCCCGGGACAGGGGGAAGGGTACGAGCAGTACTTC. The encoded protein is CASSPGQGEGYEQYF.

This CDR3 reads CASSIGTGVQPQHF. The CDR3 region has the DNA TGTGCCAGTAGTATAGGGACAGGGGTTCAGCCCCAGCATTTT. This chain uses TRBV19 with TRBJ1-5, with 9 nucleotides matching TRBD1. Germline loops: CDR1 LNHDA, CDR2 SQIVND (reference sequence). J gave up 6 bases and V 1 base, and 1 base lay outside the gene matches. The CDR3 covers 14 residues.

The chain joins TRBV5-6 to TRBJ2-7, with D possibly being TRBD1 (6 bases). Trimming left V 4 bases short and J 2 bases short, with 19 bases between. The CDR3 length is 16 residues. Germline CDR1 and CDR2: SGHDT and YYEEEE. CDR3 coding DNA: TGTGCCAGCAGCCCCTCCTTACGACAGGAGACCTACGAGCAGTACTTC. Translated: CASSPSLRQETYEQYF.

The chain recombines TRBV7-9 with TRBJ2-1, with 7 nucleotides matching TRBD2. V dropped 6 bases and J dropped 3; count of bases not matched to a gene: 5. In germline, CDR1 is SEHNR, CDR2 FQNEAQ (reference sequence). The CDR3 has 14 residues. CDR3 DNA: TGTGCCAGCAGTATAGCGGGTTTCTACAATGAGCAGTTCTTC. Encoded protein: CASSIAGFYNEQFF.

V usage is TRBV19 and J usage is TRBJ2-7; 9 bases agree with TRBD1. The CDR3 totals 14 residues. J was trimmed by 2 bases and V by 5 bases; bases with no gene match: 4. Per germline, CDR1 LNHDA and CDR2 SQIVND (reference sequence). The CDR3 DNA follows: TGTGCCAGTAGTGCCCGGGACAGGGCCTACGAGCAGTACTTC. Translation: CASSARDRAYEQYF.

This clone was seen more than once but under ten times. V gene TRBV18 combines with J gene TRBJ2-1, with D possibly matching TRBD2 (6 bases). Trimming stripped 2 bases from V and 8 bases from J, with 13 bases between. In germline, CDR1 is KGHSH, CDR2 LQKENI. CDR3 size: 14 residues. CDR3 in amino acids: CASSPMGGMDEQFF. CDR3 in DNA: TGTGCCAGCTCACCAATGGGCGGGATGGATGAGCAGTTCTTC.

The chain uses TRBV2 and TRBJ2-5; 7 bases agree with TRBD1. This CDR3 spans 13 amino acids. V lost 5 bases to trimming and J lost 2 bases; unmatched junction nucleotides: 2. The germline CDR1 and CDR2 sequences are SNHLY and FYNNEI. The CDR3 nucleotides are TGTGCCAGCAGTAGGGGGCGGCAAGAGACCCAGTACTTC. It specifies CASSRGRQETQYF.

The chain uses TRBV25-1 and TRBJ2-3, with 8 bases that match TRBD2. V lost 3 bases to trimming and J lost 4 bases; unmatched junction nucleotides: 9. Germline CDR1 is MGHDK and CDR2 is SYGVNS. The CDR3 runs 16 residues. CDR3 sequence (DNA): TGTGCCAGCAGTGATGGGTCGGGGGGGGTGTCAGATACGCAGTATTTT. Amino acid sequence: CASSDGSGGVSDTQYF.

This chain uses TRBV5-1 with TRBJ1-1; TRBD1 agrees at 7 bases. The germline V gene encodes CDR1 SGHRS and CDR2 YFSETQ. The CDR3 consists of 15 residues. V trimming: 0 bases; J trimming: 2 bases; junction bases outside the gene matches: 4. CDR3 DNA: TGCGCCAGCAGCTTGGGAGGGGGCCCTAACACTGAAGCTTTCTTT. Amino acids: CASSLGGGPNTEAFF.

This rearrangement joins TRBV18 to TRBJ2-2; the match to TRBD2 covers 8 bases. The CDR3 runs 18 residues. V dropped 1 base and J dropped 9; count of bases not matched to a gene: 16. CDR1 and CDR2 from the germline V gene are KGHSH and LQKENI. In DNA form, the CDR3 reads TGTGCCAGCTCACCACTTCCCAGCGGGAGTGTTATGAGGTGGGAGCTGTTTTTT. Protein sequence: CASSPLPSGSVMRWELFF.